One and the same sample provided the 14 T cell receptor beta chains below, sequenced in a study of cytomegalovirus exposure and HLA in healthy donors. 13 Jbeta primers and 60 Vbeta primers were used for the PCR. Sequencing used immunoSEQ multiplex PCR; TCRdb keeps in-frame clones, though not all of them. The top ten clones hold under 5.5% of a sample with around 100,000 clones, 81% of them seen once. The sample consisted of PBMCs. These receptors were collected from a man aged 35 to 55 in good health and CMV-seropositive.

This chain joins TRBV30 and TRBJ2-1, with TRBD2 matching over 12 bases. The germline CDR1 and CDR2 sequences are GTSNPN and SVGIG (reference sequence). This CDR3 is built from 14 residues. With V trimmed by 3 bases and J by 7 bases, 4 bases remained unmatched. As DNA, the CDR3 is TGTGCCTGGAGCCAAGGGACTAGCGGGAATGAGCAGTTCTTC. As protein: CAWSQGTSGNEQFF.

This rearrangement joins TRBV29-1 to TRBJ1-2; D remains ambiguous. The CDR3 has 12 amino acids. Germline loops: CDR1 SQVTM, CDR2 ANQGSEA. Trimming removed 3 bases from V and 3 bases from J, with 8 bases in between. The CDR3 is CSVERVDYGYTF. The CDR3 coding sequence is TGCAGCGTTGAGAGGGTGGACTATGGCTACACCTTC.

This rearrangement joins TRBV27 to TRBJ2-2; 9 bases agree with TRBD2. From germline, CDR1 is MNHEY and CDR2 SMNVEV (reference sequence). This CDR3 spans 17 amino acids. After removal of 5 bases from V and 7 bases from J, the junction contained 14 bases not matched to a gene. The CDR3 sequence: CASSGLGLALRGGELFF. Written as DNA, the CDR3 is TGTGCCAGCAGTGGTCTTGGACTAGCGTTAAGAGGCGGGGAGCTGTTTTTT.

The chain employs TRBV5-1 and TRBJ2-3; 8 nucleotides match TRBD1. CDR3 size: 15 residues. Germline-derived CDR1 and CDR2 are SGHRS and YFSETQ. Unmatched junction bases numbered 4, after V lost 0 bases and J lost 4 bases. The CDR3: CASSLEGDRSDTQYF. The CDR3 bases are TGCGCCAGCAGCTTGGAAGGGGACAGGTCAGATACGCAGTATTTT.

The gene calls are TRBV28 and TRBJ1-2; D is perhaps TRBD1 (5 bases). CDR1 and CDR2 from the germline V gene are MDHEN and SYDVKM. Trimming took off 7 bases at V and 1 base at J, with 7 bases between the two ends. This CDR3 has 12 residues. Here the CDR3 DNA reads TGTGCCAGCAACAGGTTTAACTATGGCTACACCTTC. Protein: CASNRFNYGYTF.

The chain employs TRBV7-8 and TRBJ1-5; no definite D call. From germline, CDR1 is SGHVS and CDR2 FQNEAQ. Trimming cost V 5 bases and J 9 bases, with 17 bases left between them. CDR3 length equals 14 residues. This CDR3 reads CASSLPRVPGPQHF. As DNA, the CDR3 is TGTGCCAGCAGCCTTCCTCGGGTCCCCGGGCCCCAGCATTTT.

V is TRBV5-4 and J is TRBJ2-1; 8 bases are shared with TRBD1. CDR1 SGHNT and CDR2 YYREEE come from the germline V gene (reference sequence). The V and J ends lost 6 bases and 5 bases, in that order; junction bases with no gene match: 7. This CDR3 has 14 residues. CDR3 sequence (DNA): TGTGCCAGCACCCTTAGGACAGGGAACAATGAGCAGTTCTTC. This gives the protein CASTLRTGNNEQFF.

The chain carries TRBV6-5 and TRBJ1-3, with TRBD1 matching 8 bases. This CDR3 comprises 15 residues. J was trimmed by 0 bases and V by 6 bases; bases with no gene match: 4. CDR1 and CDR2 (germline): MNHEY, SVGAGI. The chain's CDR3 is CASSDRGSSGNTIYF. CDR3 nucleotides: TGTGCCAGCAGCGACAGGGGCTCCTCTGGAAACACCATATATTTT.

CDR3 region: CASGLEQYGYTF. CDR3 DNA sequence: TGTGCTAGTGGTTTGGAGCAATATGGCTACACCTTC. The V gene is TRBV12-5, the J gene TRBJ1-2; D gene ambiguous. Trimming stripped 1 base from V and 5 bases from J, with 5 bases between. The germline gives CDR1 LGHNT, CDR2 FRNRAP. The CDR3 contains 12 residues.

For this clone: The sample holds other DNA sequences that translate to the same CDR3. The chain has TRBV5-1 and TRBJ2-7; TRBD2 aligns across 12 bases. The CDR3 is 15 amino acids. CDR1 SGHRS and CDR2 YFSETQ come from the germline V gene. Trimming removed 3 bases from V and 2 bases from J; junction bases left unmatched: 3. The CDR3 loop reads CASSSTSGGTYEQYF. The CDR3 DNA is TGCGCCAGCAGCTCGACTAGCGGGGGAACCTACGAGCAGTACTTC.

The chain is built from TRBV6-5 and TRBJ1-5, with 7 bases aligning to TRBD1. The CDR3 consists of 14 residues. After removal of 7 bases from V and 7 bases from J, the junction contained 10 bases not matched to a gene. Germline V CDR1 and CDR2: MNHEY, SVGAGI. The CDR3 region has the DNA TGTGCCAGCACCCAATGGGCAGGGGGGCAGCCCCAGCATTTT. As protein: CASTQWAGGQPQHF.

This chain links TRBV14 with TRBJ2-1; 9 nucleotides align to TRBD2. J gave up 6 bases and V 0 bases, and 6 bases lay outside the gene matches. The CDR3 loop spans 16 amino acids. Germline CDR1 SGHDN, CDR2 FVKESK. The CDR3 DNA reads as TGTGCCAGCAGCCAAGATTCCGGACTAGCGACCAATGAGCAGTTCTTC. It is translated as CASSQDSGLATNEQFF.

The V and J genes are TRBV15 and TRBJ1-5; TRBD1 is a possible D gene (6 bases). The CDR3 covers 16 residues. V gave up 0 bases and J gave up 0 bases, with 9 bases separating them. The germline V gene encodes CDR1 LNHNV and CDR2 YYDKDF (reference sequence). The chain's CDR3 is CATSRDRGISNQPQHF. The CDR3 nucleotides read TGTGCCACCAGCAGAGATAGGGGGATTAGCAATCAGCCCCAGCATTTT.

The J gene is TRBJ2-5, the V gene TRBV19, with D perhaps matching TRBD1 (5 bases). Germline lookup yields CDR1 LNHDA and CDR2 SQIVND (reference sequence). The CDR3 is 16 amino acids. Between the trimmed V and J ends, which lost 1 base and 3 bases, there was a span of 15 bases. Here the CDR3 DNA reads TGTGCCAGTAGTATAGTTCCGGCGACAGCTAAAGAGACCCAGTACTTC. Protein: CASSIVPATAKETQYF.